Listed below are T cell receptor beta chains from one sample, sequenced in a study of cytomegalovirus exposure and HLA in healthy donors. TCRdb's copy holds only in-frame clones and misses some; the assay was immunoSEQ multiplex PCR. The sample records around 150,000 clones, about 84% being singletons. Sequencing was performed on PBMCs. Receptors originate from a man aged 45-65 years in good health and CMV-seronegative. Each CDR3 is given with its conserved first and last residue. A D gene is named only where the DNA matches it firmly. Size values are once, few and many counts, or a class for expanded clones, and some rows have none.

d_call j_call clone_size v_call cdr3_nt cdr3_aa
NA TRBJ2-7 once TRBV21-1 TGTGCCACTACGGACTCCCGAAACAGATACTACTACGAGCAGTACTTC CATTDSRNRYYYEQYF
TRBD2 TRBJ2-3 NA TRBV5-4 TGTGCCAGCAGCCTTACTAGCGGGGGTGCAGATACGCAGTATTTT CASSLTSGGADTQYF
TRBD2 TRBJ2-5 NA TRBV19 TGTGCCAGTAGGCAGACTAGCGGGGGGGCCCCGGAGACCCAGTACTTC CASRQTSGGAPETQYF
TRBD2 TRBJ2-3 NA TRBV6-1 TGTGCCAGCCAAGGACTAGCGGGAGAAACAGATACGCAGTATTTT CASQGLAGETDTQYF
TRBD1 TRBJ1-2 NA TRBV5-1 TGCGCCAGCAGCTTGGCCGGACAGGATGGCTACACCTTC CASSLAGQDGYTF
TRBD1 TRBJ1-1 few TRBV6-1 TGTGCCAGCAGTTTATCCGGGACAGGAGGTGAAGCTTTCTTT CASSLSGTGGEAFF
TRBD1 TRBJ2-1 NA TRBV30 TGTGCCTGGAGTGTCCAAGGGACAGGGATCGGACGTGAGCAGTTCTTC CAWSVQGTGIGREQFF
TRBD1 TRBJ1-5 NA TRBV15 TGTGCCACCAGCAGAGATAGAGGGACAGGGAGCAATCAGCCCCAGCATTTT CATSRDRGTGSNQPQHF
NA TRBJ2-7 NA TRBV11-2 TGTGCCAGCAGCCCCCGTGGTAGCGCCTCCTACGAGCAGTACTTC CASSPRGSASYEQYF
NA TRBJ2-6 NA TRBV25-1 TGTGCCAGCAGTGAAGAGCCAGGGGCCGGCTCTGGGGCCAACGTCCTGACTTTC CASSEEPGAGSGANVLTF
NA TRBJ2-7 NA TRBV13 TGTGCCAGCAGCTTAGAAGGACAATTAATCTACGAGCAGTACTTC CASSLEGQLIYEQYF
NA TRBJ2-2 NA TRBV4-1 TGCGCCAGCAGTCTCCGACTGGGAGTGGAGGTGGCCGGGGAGCTGTTTTTT CASSLRLGVEVAGELFF
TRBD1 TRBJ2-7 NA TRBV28 TGTGCCAGCAGCATGGGACAGGGGGTGGATGAGCAGTACTTC CASSMGQGVDEQYF
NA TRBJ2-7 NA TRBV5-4 TGTGCCAGCAGCAGGGGTCAGGGATTATCCTACGAGCAGTACTTC CASSRGQGLSYEQYF
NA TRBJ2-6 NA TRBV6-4 TGTGCCAGCAGTGACTCTTCAGGGTCTGGGGCCAACGTCCTGACTTTC CASSDSSGSGANVLTF
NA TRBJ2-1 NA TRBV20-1 TGCAGTGCTAGCCGCGGCAATGAGCAGTTCTTC CSASRGNEQFF
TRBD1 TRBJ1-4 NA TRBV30 TGTGCCTGGAGCCGCGGAGTCCAGGGGGATGAAAAACTGTTTTTT CAWSRGVQGDEKLFF
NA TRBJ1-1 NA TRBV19 TGTGCCAGTAGTATAGTTGGGAGCATGAACACTGAAGCTTTCTTT CASSIVGSMNTEAFF
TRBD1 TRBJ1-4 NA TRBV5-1 TGCGCCAGCAGCTTTACAGGGGGCACGGGTGAAAAACTGTTTTTT CASSFTGGTGEKLFF
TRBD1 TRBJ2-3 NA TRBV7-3 TGTGCCAGCAGCTGGACAGGGACAGATACGCAGTATTTT CASSWTGTDTQYF
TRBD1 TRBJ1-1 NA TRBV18 TGTGCCAGCTCGGCGGGACAGACGAACACTGAAGCTTTCTTT CASSAGQTNTEAFF
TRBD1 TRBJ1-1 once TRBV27 TGTGCCAGCAGTCTTAAAAAATTGTGGACAGGGGGCGAAAAGAACACTGAAGCTTTCTTT CASSLKKLWTGGEKNTEAFF
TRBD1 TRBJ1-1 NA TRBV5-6 TGTGCCAGCAGCTTTGGAGGGCAGACAGGGTCTGTGAACACTGAAGCTTTCTTT CASSFGGQTGSVNTEAFF
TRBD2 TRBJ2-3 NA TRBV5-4 TGTGCCAGCAGCTTGGCCGGGCGGGGGGAGGCAGATACGCAGTATTTT CASSLAGRGEADTQYF
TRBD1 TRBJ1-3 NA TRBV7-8 TGTGCCAGCAGCTCCGGACAGGGAGTGAGAAACACCATATATTTT CASSSGQGVRNTIYF
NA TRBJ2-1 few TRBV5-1 TGCGCCAGCAGCTTGGTGGCGGATGAGCAGTTCTTC CASSLVADEQFF
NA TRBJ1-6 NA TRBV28 TGTGCCAGCAGGAGCTGGAGCTCCTATAATTCACCCCTCCACTTT CASRSWSSYNSPLHF
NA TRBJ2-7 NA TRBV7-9 TGTGCCAGCAGTTTACAGGGCTACGAGCAGTACTTC CASSLQGYEQYF
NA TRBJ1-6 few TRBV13 TGTGCCAGCAGCCCCCAAGGGGCGGCTAATTCACCCCTCCACTTT CASSPQGAANSPLHF
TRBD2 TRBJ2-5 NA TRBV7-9 TGTGCCAGCAGCGACCCGGGAGGGGAAGAGACCCAGTACTTC CASSDPGGEETQYF
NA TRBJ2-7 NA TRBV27 TGTGCCAGCAGTTTATTGCCCGGTAACGAGCAGTACTTC CASSLLPGNEQYF
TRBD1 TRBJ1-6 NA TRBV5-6 TGTGCCAGCAGCTTGGGGCTACAGGGGCGATCACCCCTCCACTTT CASSLGLQGRSPLHF
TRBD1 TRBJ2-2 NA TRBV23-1 TGCGCCAGCAGTCAGACTGACAGGGCATCGGGGGAGCTGTTTTTT CASSQTDRASGELFF
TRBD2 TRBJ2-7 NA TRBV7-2 TGTGCCAGCAGCGCCTCGGGACTAGGGAACGAGCAGTACTTC CASSASGLGNEQYF
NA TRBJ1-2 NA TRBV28 TGTGCCAGCCGTTCGCCAGGGGTGGGTGGCTACACCTTC CASRSPGVGGYTF
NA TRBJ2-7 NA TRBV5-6 TGTGCCAGCAGCTTGTTGACCTCGGACTATGACTCGAACTTC CASSLLTSDYDSNF
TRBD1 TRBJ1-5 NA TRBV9 TGTGCCAGCAGCGGGGGACAGACCAATCAGCCCCAGCATTTT CASSGGQTNQPQHF
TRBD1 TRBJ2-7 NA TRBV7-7 TGTGCTAGCAGCTTAGCACAGGGGGCGCGATACGAGCAGTACTTC CASSLAQGARYEQYF
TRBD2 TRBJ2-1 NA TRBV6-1 TGTGCCAGCAGTGATGGAGGACTAGCGGGAGGCAAGAATGAGCAGTTCTTC CASSDGGLAGGKNEQFF
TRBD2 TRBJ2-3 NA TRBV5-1 TGCGCCAGCAGCTTGGTGACTAGCGGGGGGGATACGCAGTATTTT CASSLVTSGGDTQYF
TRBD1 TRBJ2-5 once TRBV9 TGTGCCAGCAGCGTAGGGGACAGGGGCTCTCAAGAGACCCAGTACTTC CASSVGDRGSQETQYF
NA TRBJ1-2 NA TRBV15 TGTGCCACCGAAAACAGGGAGACAGACTATGGCTACACCTTC CATENRETDYGYTF
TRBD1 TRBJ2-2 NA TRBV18 TGTGCCAGCTCACCCCGGGACAGGGGGATCACCGGGGAGCTGTTTTTT CASSPRDRGITGELFF
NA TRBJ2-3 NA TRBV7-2 TGTGCCAGCAGCTTAGGTGGGGCTAGCACAGATACGCAGTATTTT CASSLGGASTDTQYF